This T cell receptor (beta chain) was found in a study of blood T cell repertoires in COVID-19. Study-level information: The study drew acute and convalescent COVID-19 samples from the United States, Italy and Spain. PBMCs, B-cell-depleted T cells, or T cells were the source of the cDNA or gDNA that made up the material.

Those enrolled in Seattle joined during active infection and were followed longitudinally afterward. Authors' analysis steps: Amplification from reference gene primers served as the basis for estimated nucleated cell counts. Produced via immunoSEQ multiplex PCR; TCRdb's table is partial and in-frame only. The V and J calls and clone size come from that table; D and trimming were worked out from the DNA. The table records 190,000 or so clones, around four fifths of them present only once. Specimen: peripheral blood. The sequence was collected from a man between 60 and 70 years old with COVID-19, enrolled during active disease.

DNA of the CDR3: TGTGCCAGCAGTGAACAGGGAAATTCCTACGAGCAGTACTTC. The encoded protein is CASSEQGNSYEQYF. J is TRBJ2-7 and V is TRBV2, with D maybe TRBD1 (5 bases). Per germline, CDR1 SNHLY and CDR2 FYNNEI. This CDR3 comprises 14 residues. V was clipped by 2 bases and J by 1 base, with 9 bases between them. The full variable domain, rest sourced from reference TRBV2 and TRBJ2-7, is EPEVTQTPSHQVTQMGQEVILRCVPISNHLYFYWYRQILGQKVEFLVSFYNNEISEKSEIFDDQFSVERPDGSNFTLKIRSTKLEDSAMYFCASSEQGNSYEQYFGPGTRLTVT.